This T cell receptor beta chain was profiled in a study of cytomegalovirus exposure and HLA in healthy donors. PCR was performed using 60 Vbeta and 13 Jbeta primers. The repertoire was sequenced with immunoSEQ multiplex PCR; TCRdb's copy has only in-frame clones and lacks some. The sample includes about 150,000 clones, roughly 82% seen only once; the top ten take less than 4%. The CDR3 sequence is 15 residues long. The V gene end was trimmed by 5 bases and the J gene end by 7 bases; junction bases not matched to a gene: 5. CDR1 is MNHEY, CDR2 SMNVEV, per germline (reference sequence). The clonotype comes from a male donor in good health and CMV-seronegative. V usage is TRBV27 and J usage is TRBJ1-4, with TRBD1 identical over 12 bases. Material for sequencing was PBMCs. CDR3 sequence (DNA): TGTGCCAGCAGTAGGGACAGGGGGCGAGGTGAAAAACTGTTTTTT. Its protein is CASSRDRGRGEKLFF.